The 8 T cell receptor beta chains presented below share a single source sample, sequenced in a study of cytomegalovirus exposure and HLA in healthy donors. In the PCR, 60 Vbeta and 13 Jbeta primers were used. Measured with immunoSEQ multiplex PCR; TCRdb has only the in-frame clones, and not every one. The sample holds 100,000 to 150,000 clones, about 80% seen once. What was sequenced was PBMCs. These receptors originate from a female donor in good health and CMV-seropositive.

The rearrangement links TRBV6-5 to TRBJ2-2; D ambiguous. The CDR3 consists of 15 residues. Trimming took 0 bases from V and 3 from J, leaving 8 bases between them. The V gene's germline CDR1 is MNHEY and CDR2 SVGAGI. CDR3 nucleotide sequence: TGTGCCAGCAGTTACTCGAGCCGGTACACCGGGGAGCTGTTTTTT. Residues: CASSYSSRYTGELFF.

This rearrangement joins TRBV5-1 to TRBJ1-1; TRBD1 matches 7 bases. V shed 2 bases and J 5 bases; nucleotides not matched to a gene: 6. The germline V gene encodes CDR1 SGHRS and CDR2 YFSETQ. This CDR3 spans 14 amino acids. In DNA form, the CDR3 reads TGCGCCAGCAGCTTTGACAGGGTTAAGACTGAAGCTTTCTTT. Translated, it gives CASSFDRVKTEAFF.

The gene calls are TRBV6-5 and TRBJ1-6, with D possibly TRBD1 on 5 matching bases. The CDR3 extends over 13 amino acids. Germline values: CDR1 MNHEY, CDR2 SVGAGI. The CDR3 reads CTSSREERSPLHF. The CDR3 region has the DNA TGTACTTCCTCCAGGGAGGAACGATCACCCCTCCACTTT.

The rearrangement uses TRBV30 and TRBJ2-3; D is unresolved. Trimming took off 3 bases at V and 5 bases at J, with 12 bases between the two ends. Germline values: CDR1 GTSNPN, CDR2 SVGIG (reference sequence). The CDR3 spans 13 residues. For the CDR3, the DNA is TGTGCCTGGAGAGCCAACCTCGGAGATACGCAGTATTTT. This gives the protein CAWRANLGDTQYF. The full variable domain, completed using reference TRBV30 and TRBJ2-3, is SQTIHQWPATLVQPVGSPLSLECTVEGTSNPNLYWYRQAAGRGLQLLFYSVGIGQISSEVPQNLSASRPQDRQFILSSKKLLLSDSGFYLCAWRANLGDTQYFGPGTRLTVL.

This chain connects TRBV29-1 to TRBJ2-7; TRBD1 might be the D (6 bases). Deletions cut 6 bases from V and 2 bases from J, with 11 bases between. From germline, CDR1 is SQVTM and CDR2 ANQGSEA. This CDR3 comprises 12 residues. The CDR3 here is CSVRRGPYEQYF. In DNA form, the CDR3 reads TGCAGCGTCCGCAGGGGCCCCTACGAGCAGTACTTC.

CDR3 protein: CASSDHTGESAFF. The CDR3, as DNA: TGTGCCAGCAGCGATCACACAGGGGAGTCGGCTTTCTTT. V usage is TRBV6-6 and J usage is TRBJ1-1; 7 positions agree with TRBD1. Germline V CDR1 and CDR2: MNHNY, SVGAGI (reference sequence). The CDR3 is 13 amino acids. V trimming: 6 bases; J trimming: 11 bases; junction bases outside the gene matches: 12.

This clone was seen only a few times. This chain links TRBV28 with TRBJ2-7, with D possibly matching TRBD2 (5 bases). The germline CDR1 and CDR2 sequences are MDHEN and SYDVKM. This CDR3 has 12 amino acids. Trimming removed 2 bases from V and 3 bases from J, with 5 bases in between. CDR3 loop: CASSLGLYEQYF. CDR3 coding DNA: TGTGCCAGCAGTTTAGGACTCTACGAGCAGTACTTC.

This rearrangement joins TRBV2 to TRBJ1-6, with TRBD1 identical over 8 bases. Germline V gene data show CDR1 as SNHLY and CDR2 as FYNNEI. The junction had 11 bases not matched to a gene; V was cut back by 9 bases and J by 10 bases. The CDR3 extends over 14 amino acids. The DNA for the CDR3 is TGTGCCAGGAACCGGGACAGGCCTGGATCACCCCTCCACTTT. Amino acid sequence: CARNRDRPGSPLHF. The full variable domain, completed using reference TRBV2 and TRBJ1-6, is EPEVTQTPSHQVTQMGQEVILRCVPISNHLYFYWYRQILGQKVEFLVSFYNNEISEKSEIFDDQFSVERPDGSNFTLKIRSTKLEDSAMYFCARNRDRPGSPLHFGNGTRLTVT.